A selection of T cell receptor beta chains follows, all from one sample in a study of STAT5B mutations in CD4+ large granular lymphocyte leukemia. Sequenced by immunoSEQ multiplex PCR; TCRdb stores in-frame clones only, minus some. This repertoire shows over 25,000 clones, approximately 79% found once; its top ten account for 6.2%. The material sequenced was CD4+ T cells from blood buffy coats. Source of these receptors: a human donor in good health. The CDR3 runs from the conserved cysteine through the conserved F or W. Fields, in order: V gene, D gene, J gene, clone size, CDR3 DNA, CDR3 protein. D genes are given only for firm matches. Rows may omit the clone size; those that give it use once, few, many or a size class.

TRBV5-1	TRBD2	TRBJ2-1	once	TGCGCCAGCAGCGTTGTCCCCGGACTAGCGGGGGGCGGTAATGAGCAGTTCTTC	CASSVVPGLAGGGNEQFF
TRBV6-5	NA	TRBJ1-4	NA	TGTGCCAGCAAGTATACGGGGCAGGTGGGCGAAAAACTGTTTTTT	CASKYTGQVGEKLFF
TRBV5-1	TRBD2	TRBJ2-5	NA	TGCGCCAGCAGCTTAAACGGGGGGGCCGGAGAGACCCAGTACTTC	CASSLNGGAGETQYF
TRBV4-3	NA	TRBJ1-5	few	TGCGCCAGCAGCCAGGGGTGGGGGAATAGCAATCAGCCCCAGCATTTT	CASSQGWGNSNQPQHF
TRBV2	NA	TRBJ1-1	NA	TGTGCCAGCAGTGGCCGATTGAACACTGAAGCTTTCTTT	CASSGRLNTEAFF
TRBV4-3	NA	TRBJ1-4	NA	TGCGCCAGCAGCCGACTCATGGGGCAGTCCCCCAATGAAAAACTGTTTTTT	CASSRLMGQSPNEKLFF
TRBV10-1	NA	TRBJ1-5	once	TGCGCCAGCAGTGGGGGTCGGGATCCCACGGCATATCAGCCCCAGCATTTT	CASSGGRDPTAYQPQHF
TRBV7-2	NA	TRBJ2-7	medium-sized	TGTGCCAGCAGCTTACAAACTTCCTCCTACGAGCAGTACTTC	CASSLQTSSYEQYF
TRBV15	NA	TRBJ2-1	NA	TGTGCCACCAGCAGAGATTTGGCGCAGCGGACCTACAATGAGCAGTTCTTC	CATSRDLAQRTYNEQFF
TRBV5-1	TRBD2	TRBJ2-1	NA	TGCGCCAGCAGCTTGGGGGGGACTAGCGGGGTTTACAATGAGCAGTTCTTC	CASSLGGTSGVYNEQFF
TRBV19	NA	TRBJ2-3	NA	TGTGCCAGTAGTATTGAGGGAGTGGGCACAGATACGCAGTATTTT	CASSIEGVGTDTQYF
TRBV7-2	NA	TRBJ2-2	NA	TGTGCCAGCAGCTTATACACCGGGGAGCTGTTTTTT	CASSLYTGELFF
TRBV28	TRBD1	TRBJ2-7	NA	TGTGCCAGCAGTTCGATGGACAGGGGGCAATACTTC	CASSSMDRGQYF
TRBV7-9	TRBD1	TRBJ1-2	NA	TGTGCCAGCAGCTTAGAGGTGACAGGGAACTATGGCTACACCTTC	CASSLEVTGNYGYTF
TRBV27	TRBD1	TRBJ2-7	NA	TGTGCCAGCAGTTTACGGACAGGGAGCAGTTACGAGCAGTACTTC	CASSLRTGSSYEQYF
TRBV29-1	TRBD1	TRBJ1-1	NA	TGCAGCGTTGGTTTAATCCGGGGGACAGACGGCGACACTGAAGCTTTCTTT	CSVGLIRGTDGDTEAFF
TRBV6-6	NA	TRBJ1-1	NA	TGTGCCAGCAGTTACGGAGGCACTGAAGCTTTCTTT	CASSYGGTEAFF
TRBV21-1	NA	TRBJ2-2	NA	TGTGCCAGCAGTACTTACAGCTCCCGGGGCGACACCGGGGAGCTGTTTTTT	CASSTYSSRGDTGELFF
TRBV5-6	NA	TRBJ2-4	few	TGTGCCAGCAGCTTGCTACAGGGAGACATTCAGTACTTC	CASSLLQGDIQYF
TRBV19	TRBD1	TRBJ1-1	NA	TGTGCCAGTAGTATCCGACAGGGGAACACTGAAGCTTTCTTT	CASSIRQGNTEAFF
TRBV11-2	NA	TRBJ1-1	NA	TGTGCCAGCAGCCCGGACAGAACGAACACTGAAGCTTTCTTT	CASSPDRTNTEAFF
TRBV5-1	NA	TRBJ2-3	NA	TGCGCCAGCAGCCCAGGGGCTAGCACAGATACGCAGTATTTT	CASSPGASTDTQYF